These T cell receptor beta chains were read from a single sample in a study of graft-versus-host responses after intestinal transplantation. Here immunoSEQ multiplex PCR was the method, and the copy in TCRdb shows in-frame clones only, minus some. The sample carries over 100,000 clones, 85% to 95% recorded once. These receptors' targets are unknown. The sequences come from unstimulated CD8+ T cells sorted from spleen or lymph node cells, collected before transplant. Receptors were obtained from a human donor who was the organ donor for an intestinal transplant. The conserved cysteine and the conserved F or W are not part of the CDR3 here.

j_gene: TRBJ1-1; v_gene: TRBV19; CDR3aa: ASKRGGFTEAF
j_gene: TRBJ2-3; v_gene: TRBV13; CDR3aa: ASSQRQGLMDTQY
j_gene: TRBJ2-7; v_gene: TRBV15; CDR3aa: ATSSHRDVGTSGSYEQY
j_gene: TRBJ2-5; v_gene: TRBV18; CDR3aa: ASSPRRETQY
j_gene: TRBJ1-4; v_gene: TRBV13; CDR3aa: ASSLVGGLRTNEKLF
j_gene: TRBJ2-5; v_gene: TRBV11-2; CDR3aa: ASSHYRDRGRETQY
j_gene: TRBJ1-5; v_gene: TRBV4-1; CDR3aa: ASSQDHPTGSNQPQH
j_gene: TRBJ2-1; v_gene: TRBV14; CDR3aa: ASSQAGGGGNEQF
j_gene: TRBJ2-7; v_gene: TRBV4-1; CDR3aa: ASSQGTGGPYEQY
j_gene: TRBJ2-7; v_gene: TRBV9; CDR3aa: ASSGTGDSYEQY
j_gene: TRBJ2-7; v_gene: TRBV7-9; CDR3aa: ASSQDSYYEQY
j_gene: TRBJ2-3; v_gene: TRBV27; CDR3aa: ASSLKGGADTQY
j_gene: TRBJ2-3; v_gene: TRBV7-9; CDR3aa: ASSTLAGVSPDTQY
j_gene: TRBJ2-4; v_gene: TRBV6-1; CDR3aa: ASSDTGYHIQY
j_gene: TRBJ1-3; v_gene: TRBV27; CDR3aa: ASSFSGSGNTIY
j_gene: TRBJ2-7; v_gene: TRBV28; CDR3aa: ASSLSDGLYEQY
j_gene: TRBJ1-4; v_gene: TRBV28; CDR3aa: ASSRRRDEKLF
j_gene: TRBJ2-1; v_gene: TRBV28; CDR3aa: ASSFQLWLPSYNEQF
j_gene: TRBJ2-1; v_gene: TRBV4-1; CDR3aa: ASRALLRHGRNSYNEQF
j_gene: TRBJ2-7; v_gene: TRBV10-3; CDR3aa: AAKPDQDSYEQY
j_gene: TRBJ2-7; v_gene: TRBV2; CDR3aa: ASSDSRKPGSYEQY
j_gene: TRBJ2-2; v_gene: TRBV18; CDR3aa: ASSPPGQESTGELF
j_gene: TRBJ2-7; v_gene: TRBV19; CDR3aa: ASSVSRGGEQY
j_gene: TRBJ1-1; v_gene: TRBV4-1; CDR3aa: ASSQDGGSTEAF
j_gene: TRBJ2-7; v_gene: TRBV5-4; CDR3aa: ASSLGGSVTYEQY
j_gene: TRBJ2-3; v_gene: TRBV9; CDR3aa: ASSVFEAFTDTQY
j_gene: TRBJ2-7; v_gene: TRBV11-2; CDR3aa: ASSLFQGASHSYEQY
j_gene: TRBJ2-2; v_gene: TRBV18; CDR3aa: ASSPFSSGELF
j_gene: TRBJ2-1; v_gene: TRBV9; CDR3aa: ASSGPRSAVLYNEQF
j_gene: TRBJ2-3; v_gene: TRBV7-3; CDR3aa: ASSPDRSADTQY
j_gene: TRBJ2-7; v_gene: TRBV7-9; CDR3aa: ASSPRYGTLSSYEQY
j_gene: TRBJ2-1; v_gene: TRBV7-6; CDR3aa: ASSPTSLDEQF
j_gene: TRBJ2-1; v_gene: TRBV5-1; CDR3aa: ASSGYRGPNEQF
j_gene: TRBJ2-2; v_gene: TRBV9; CDR3aa: ASSEGSIANTGELF
j_gene: TRBJ2-1; v_gene: TRBV19; CDR3aa: ASSIELADYNEQF
j_gene: TRBJ2-6; v_gene: TRBV9; CDR3aa: ASSPGTGGIGANVLT
j_gene: TRBJ2-5; v_gene: TRBV27; CDR3aa: ASSPLGLAGKETQY
j_gene: TRBJ1-3; v_gene: TRBV30; CDR3aa: AWRVRNTIY
j_gene: TRBJ1-4; v_gene: TRBV7-9; CDR3aa: ASSLAGTGGEKLF
j_gene: TRBJ2-7; v_gene: TRBV27; CDR3aa: ASSLSGEKREQY
j_gene: TRBJ2-3; v_gene: TRBV27; CDR3aa: ASSPGTSGQDTQY
j_gene: TRBJ2-7; v_gene: TRBV10-3; CDR3aa: AISESRVGIGSYEQY
j_gene: TRBJ2-5; v_gene: TRBV27; CDR3aa: ASSPPGLAMETQY